This TCR beta chain was sequenced during a study of blood T cells in healthy people across ages. Study-level results: Possibly confounding the expanded clonotype changes was the fact that donor CMV status was unknown. Estimated diversity across one million T cells was deemed an underestimate.

The use of a sample-barcoded 5' primer and a J-beta primer mix characterized a second PCR of 7 to 11 cycles. TCRdb ran MiXCR on the 5' RACE reads and lists one entry per CDR3 protein. The table shows 550,000 to 750,000 distinct CDR3 sequences, with approximately 21% occurring only once. V shed 7 bases and J shed 4 bases, with 11 bases lying between them. The CDR3 runs to 13 residues. Caucasian individuals from Russia who were healthy and aged about 6 to 95 acted as donors. Concerning this clonotype: Its antigen is still unknown.

The material sequenced was blood. The chain employs TRBV12-3 or TRBV12-4 and TRBJ2-1; D not certain. This receptor was taken from a man aged 65-85 years in good health. The CDR3 sequence: CASTMVGYNEQFF. The CDR3 DNA follows: TGTGCCAGCACCATGGTGGGGTACAATGAGCAGTTCTTC.